Presented here are 31 T cell receptor beta chains from one specimen sequenced in a study of blood T cell repertoires in COVID-19 (dated by TCRdb to 2019 to 2021). The protocol used for the library was the immunoSEQ multiplex PCR assay. Drawn from immuneACCESS, this table holds only the in-frame rearrangements with V and J called that TCRdb kept. Clones are partly lost; checked studies trace under half to an unresolved V gene and leave the rest unexplained. The sample has some 400,000 clones on record, roughly 86% of them singletons. Of the sample, about 10% falls within the top ten clones. Sample: peripheral blood. The receptors here all came from a woman aged 30 to 39 with COVID-19, enrolled during active disease.

As for this clone: The junction differs from germline at one of its ends, possibly a read error. The rearrangement uses TRBV6-5 and TRBJ2-7; 9 bases agree with TRBD2. CDR3 size: 10 residues. Germline values: CDR1 MNHEY, CDR2 SVGAGI. The CDR3 sequence is CASSLGTSSF. The CDR3 DNA reads as TGTGCCAGCAGTTTAGGGACTAGCAGCTTC.

This chain uses TRBV28 with TRBJ1-1; the D gene is possibly TRBD1 (6 bases). V was trimmed by 1 base and J by 6 bases, leaving 6 bases between them. Germline values: CDR1 MDHEN, CDR2 SYDVKM. The CDR3 covers 12 residues. As DNA, the CDR3 is TGTGCCAGCAGTTTATCAGGGGCTGAAGCTTTCTTT. It codes for CASSLSGAEAFF.

The chain couples TRBV6-5 to TRBJ2-7; 8 positions agree with TRBD2. The ends lost 0 bases at V and 0 bases at J; junction bases unmatched: 4. Germline values: CDR1 MNHEY, CDR2 SVGAGI. The CDR3 length is 16 residues. This CDR3 is CASSYSGGGSSYEQYF. Written as DNA, the CDR3 is TGTGCCAGCAGTTACTCGGGCGGGGGGAGCTCCTACGAGCAGTACTTC.

The V call is TRBV11-3, the J call TRBJ2-1; 16 positions agree with TRBD2. The CDR3 sequence is 18 residues long. V trimming: 1 base; J trimming: 5 bases; junction bases outside the gene matches: 5. Germline assignment: CDR1 SGHNT and CDR2 YENEEA. CDR3 in amino acids: CASSLGGLAGGPDNEQFF. The CDR3 region has the DNA TGTGCCAGCAGCTTAGGGGGACTAGCGGGAGGGCCGGACAATGAGCAGTTCTTC.

The rearrangement joins TRBV19 to TRBJ2-7, with 10 nucleotides matching TRBD1. CDR1 and CDR2 from the germline V gene are LNHDA and SQIVND (reference sequence). Trimming removed 2 bases from V and 6 bases from J; junction bases left unmatched: 7. CDR3 length equals 15 residues. The CDR3 loop is CASSITGTGVGEQYF. CDR3 nucleotide sequence: TGTGCCAGTAGTATAACTGGGACAGGGGTAGGCGAGCAGTACTTC. Looking up the rest from reference TRBV19 and TRBJ2-7 gives the full variable domain: DGGITQSPKYLFRKEGQNVTLSCEQNLNHDAMYWYRQDPGQGLRLIYYSQIVNDFQKGDIAEGYSVSREKKESFPLTVTSAQKNPTAFYLCASSITGTGVGEQYFGPGTRLTVT.

The chain has TRBV7-6 and TRBJ2-3; TRBD2 might be the D (6 bases). CDR1 and CDR2 (germline): SGHVS, FNYEAQ. V was trimmed by 2 bases and J by 2 bases, leaving 11 bases between them. The CDR3 totals 15 residues. The CDR3 spells CASSLRDSYTDTQYF. The DNA of the CDR3 is TGTGCCAGCAGCTTAAGGGACTCCTACACAGATACGCAGTATTTT.

The rearrangement links TRBV14 to TRBJ2-2; 8 bases fit TRBD2. The germline CDR1 and CDR2 sequences are SGHDN and FVKESK. This CDR3 spans 15 amino acids. Germline trimming cut 4 bases from V and 2 bases from J; bases unmatched to any gene: 3. The CDR3 DNA follows: TGTGCCAGCAGCCGTAGCGGGATAAACACCGGGGAGCTGTTTTTT. This gives the protein CASSRSGINTGELFF.

This clone has only one observation. The chain couples TRBV5-1 to TRBJ1-3, with 9 bases that match TRBD1. The germline V gene has CDR1 SGHRS and CDR2 YFSETQ. There are 16 residues in the CDR3. V trimming: 0 bases; J trimming: 4 bases; junction bases outside the gene matches: 5. The CDR3 here is CASSLGGTGSGNTIYF. The CDR3 region has the DNA TGCGCCAGCAGCTTGGGGGGGACAGGGTCCGGAAACACCATATATTTT.

Details on this clone: The sample holds other DNA sequences that translate to the same CDR3. The chain recombines TRBV7-8 with TRBJ2-7; TRBD2 agrees at 7 bases. The germline V gene has CDR1 SGHVS and CDR2 FQNEAQ. This CDR3 spans 14 amino acids. The V and J ends lost 0 bases and 2 bases, in that order; junction bases with no gene match: 1. CDR3 nucleotide sequence: TGTGCCAGCAGCTTAGCGGGAGGGCCCTACGAGCAGTACTTC. Protein: CASSLAGGPYEQYF.

The V and J genes are TRBV27 and TRBJ2-7; 14 bases match TRBD2. V trimming: 4 bases; J trimming: 6 bases; junction bases outside the gene matches: 8. The CDR3 totals 16 residues. Germline V lookup: CDR1 MNHEY, CDR2 SMNVEV (reference sequence). This CDR3 reads CASSSGTSGGVGEQYF. CDR3 DNA sequence: TGTGCCAGCAGTTCGGGGACTAGCGGGGGAGTGGGCGAGCAGTACTTC.

The chain links TRBV6-5 to TRBJ2-5; D might be TRBD2 (5 bases). The CDR3 has 13 residues. The germline V gene has CDR1 MNHEY and CDR2 SVGAGI. With 6 bases removed from V and 3 bases from J, the gap between germline ends came to 11 bases. The CDR3 DNA sequence: TGTGCCAGCAGCCGGGTGGGAGAAGAGACCCAGTACTTC. It codes for CASSRVGEETQYF.

This chain connects TRBV24-1 to TRBJ2-1; TRBD1 matches at 8 bases. This CDR3 region has 17 residues. The V segment lost 3 bases and the J segment 0 bases; nucleotides outside the gene matches: 6. CDR1 and CDR2 (germline): KGHDR, SFDVKD. The CDR3 coding sequence is TGTGCCACCAGTGATGTGACAGGGGACCTCTCCTACAATGAGCAGTTCTTC. It translates to CATSDVTGDLSYNEQFF.

The chain joins TRBV2 to TRBJ2-4; 7 nucleotides line up with TRBD1. Germline V gene sequence: CDR1 SNHLY, CDR2 FYNNEI. The CDR3 extends over 15 amino acids. With 6 bases clipped from V and 0 bases from J, the junction kept 5 bases outside the gene matches. CDR3: CASSRQGLAKNIQYF. The CDR3 DNA reads as TGTGCCAGCAGCCGACAGGGTCTAGCCAAAAACATTCAGTACTTC.

The V gene is TRBV28, the J gene TRBJ1-1; D perhaps matches TRBD1 (6 bases). The CDR3 contains 14 residues. Germline CDR1 MDHEN, CDR2 SYDVKM. Trimming left V 2 bases short and J 4 bases short, with 11 bases between. The CDR3 sequence is CASSLTGIITEAFF. The CDR3 DNA follows: TGTGCCAGCAGTTTAACAGGGATCATCACTGAAGCTTTCTTT.

Of note for this clone: The junction differs from germline at one of its ends, possibly a read error. The V call is TRBV5-4, the J call TRBJ2-5, with 8 bases fitting TRBD1. Germline V gene lookup returns CDR1 SGHNT and CDR2 YYREEE (reference sequence). The CDR3 runs to 16 residues. The CDR3 sequence: CASSLDRATPGETQYF. The DNA for the CDR3 is TGTGCCAGCAGTTTGGACAGGGCAACACCGGGAGAGACCCAGTACTTC.

This rearrangement joins TRBV6-5 to TRBJ1-5; D unresolved. The germline gives CDR1 MNHEY, CDR2 SVGAGI. The ends were cut back, 2 bases at V and 6 bases at J, with 11 bases in the middle. The CDR3 is made up of 14 amino acids. Here the CDR3 DNA reads TGTGCCAGCAGTTACCGCAGAGAGGGTCAGCCCCAGCATTTT. It yields the protein CASSYRREGQPQHF.

The chain has TRBV19 and TRBJ2-5; TRBD2 matches at 14 bases. Germline V gene lookup returns CDR1 LNHDA and CDR2 SQIVND (reference sequence). Losses at the gene ends were 6 bases for V and 3 bases for J; bases not matched to a gene: 12. The CDR3 covers 18 residues. The CDR3 loop is CASSQSAGLAGGEETQYF. As DNA, the CDR3 is TGTGCCAGTAGCCAAAGTGCTGGACTAGCGGGAGGCGAAGAGACCCAGTACTTC. Combining the CDR3 with reference TRBV19 and TRBJ2-5 gives the whole variable domain DGGITQSPKYLFRKEGQNVTLSCEQNLNHDAMYWYRQDPGQGLRLIYYSQIVNDFQKGDIAEGYSVSREKKESFPLTVTSAQKNPTAFYLCASSQSAGLAGGEETQYFGPGTRLLVL.

The chain combines TRBV11-2 with TRBJ1-5, with 8 bases lining up with TRBD1. The CDR3 is made up of 14 amino acids. With 5 bases clipped from V and 5 bases from J, the junction kept 5 bases outside the gene matches. Germline values: CDR1 SGHAT, CDR2 FQNNGV. CDR3 sequence reads: CASSAQGGDQPQHF. The DNA of the CDR3 is TGTGCCAGCAGCGCACAGGGGGGAGATCAGCCCCAGCATTTT.

V gene TRBV5-1 combines with J gene TRBJ2-5, with TRBD1 as a possible D gene (5 bases). Germline CDR1 reads SGHRS; CDR2 reads YFSETQ. V was trimmed by 0 bases and J by 1 base, leaving 7 bases between them. CDR3 length equals 14 residues. The CDR3 region has the DNA TGCGCCAGCAGCTTGGACAGGCCCCAAGAGACCCAGTACTTC. It is translated as CASSLDRPQETQYF.

The chain joins TRBV5-5 to TRBJ2-4, with 8 bases fitting TRBD2. Germline assignment: CDR1 SGHKS and CDR2 YYEKEE (reference sequence). The CDR3 consists of 20 residues. V lost 7 bases to trimming and J lost 1 base; unmatched junction nucleotides: 22. CDR3 amino acids: CASVPALGAGGLRAKNIQYF. In nucleotides, the CDR3 is TGTGCCAGCGTCCCGGCTTTAGGGGCGGGAGGTCTCCGGGCCAAAAACATTCAGTACTTC.

This rearrangement joins TRBV10-3 to TRBJ1-2; D possibly corresponds to TRBD1 (6 bases). V lost 2 bases and J lost 7, with 14 bases in between. Germline CDR1 is ENHRY and CDR2 is SYGVKD. The length of the CDR3 is 14 residues. The CDR3 DNA follows: TGTGCCATCAGTGAGACAGGGTCGGTCAGTGGCTACACCTTC. Encoded protein: CAISETGSVSGYTF.

V gene TRBV27 combines with J gene TRBJ1-5, with 8 positions matching TRBD1. The CDR3 totals 17 residues. Trimming removed 6 bases from V and 0 bases from J; junction bases left unmatched: 10. Germline V CDR1 and CDR2: MNHEY, SMNVEV (reference sequence). The CDR3 sequence: CASRDTNRGVSNQPQHF. CDR3 coding DNA: TGTGCCAGCAGGGACACGAACAGGGGGGTTAGCAATCAGCCCCAGCATTTT.

The J gene is TRBJ1-1, the V gene TRBV6-2 or TRBV6-3; D is uncertain. The germline V and J ends were trimmed by 5 bases and 0 bases, with 13 bases remaining between them. There are 15 residues in the CDR3. CDR1 and CDR2 from the germline V gene are MNHEY and SVGEGT. CDR3 in DNA: TGTGCCAGCAGTGCCCTTTCGGGTGTGAACACTGAAGCTTTCTTT. It is translated as CASSALSGVNTEAFF.

The chain has TRBV5-1 and TRBJ2-7; possibly TRBD2 for D (5 bases). Germline V lookup: CDR1 SGHRS, CDR2 YFSETQ. The CDR3 sequence is 13 residues long. Trimming stripped 4 bases from V and 3 bases from J, with 11 bases between. The CDR3 loop reads CASSGVANYEQYF. The CDR3 DNA follows: TGCGCCAGCAGCGGGGTAGCGAACTACGAGCAGTACTTC.

The genes are TRBV7-9 and TRBJ1-1; D unclear. CDR1 is SEHNR, CDR2 FQNEAQ, per germline (reference sequence). The CDR3 is 14 residues long. Trimming shortened V by 1 base and J by 0 bases, and 6 bases separated the two germline ends. DNA of the CDR3: TGTGCCAGCAGCTTAGTCGCGATGAACACTGAAGCTTTCTTT. It yields the protein CASSLVAMNTEAFF.

The chain joins TRBV19 to TRBJ2-2; tentative D call: TRBD1 (6 bases). V dropped 1 base and J dropped 0 bases, with 12 bases sitting between them. The CDR3 consists of 17 residues. Germline CDR1 and CDR2: LNHDA and SQIVND (reference sequence). The CDR3 nucleotides read TGTGCCAGTAGTATAGGAACCGGGACAACGAACACCGGGGAGCTGTTTTTT. The encoded protein is CASSIGTGTTNTGELFF.

This clone was seen only a few times. The chain couples TRBV7-2 to TRBJ1-2, with no clear D. Trimming cost V 0 bases and J 1 base, with 12 bases left between them. CDR1 and CDR2 from the germline V gene are SGHTA and FQGNSA. CDR3 size: 16 residues. CDR3 in amino acids: CASSLASTGINYGYTF. The CDR3 DNA sequence: TGTGCCAGCAGCTTAGCGTCAACGGGGATTAACTATGGCTACACCTTC.

The chain links TRBV6-4 to TRBJ2-7; 14 bases map to TRBD2. The CDR3 contains 16 residues. Per germline, CDR1 MRHNA and CDR2 SNTAGT. V was clipped by 2 bases and J by 4 bases; unmatched bases: 4. The CDR3 is CASSDPRTSGRYEQYF. The CDR3 bases are TGTGCCAGCAGTGACCCACGGACTAGCGGGAGGTACGAGCAGTACTTC.

The chain uses TRBV10-1 and TRBJ1-4, with no clear D. Trimming cost V 11 bases and J 4 bases, with 11 bases left between them. Looked up from germline, CDR1 is WNHNN and CDR2 is SYGVQD (reference sequence). CDR3 length equals 12 residues. The CDR3 nucleotides are TGCGCCCCCGAGAGGGTTAATGAAAAACTGTTTTTT. This sequence encodes CAPERVNEKLFF.

The CDR3 DNA reads as TGTGCCAGCAGTTTTATCGGGGGATACGGGACAGATACGCAGTATTTT. It yields the protein CASSFIGGYGTDTQYF. This chain links TRBV28 with TRBJ2-3; perhaps TRBD2 as D (6 bases). The CDR3 is 16 residues long. Trimming cost V 3 bases and J 3 bases, with 16 bases left between them. The germline V gene has CDR1 MDHEN and CDR2 SYDVKM.

This chain connects TRBV5-1 to TRBJ2-1; 11 bases are a match to TRBD2. The length of the CDR3 is 16 residues. Trimming at V came to 0 bases and at J to 4 bases, leaving 3 bases not matched to a gene. CDR1 is SGHRS and CDR2 is YFSETQ in the germline V gene. CDR3 nucleotides: TGCGCCAGCAGCTTGGTAGGGACTAGCGGATACAATGAGCAGTTCTTC. This encodes CASSLVGTSGYNEQFF.